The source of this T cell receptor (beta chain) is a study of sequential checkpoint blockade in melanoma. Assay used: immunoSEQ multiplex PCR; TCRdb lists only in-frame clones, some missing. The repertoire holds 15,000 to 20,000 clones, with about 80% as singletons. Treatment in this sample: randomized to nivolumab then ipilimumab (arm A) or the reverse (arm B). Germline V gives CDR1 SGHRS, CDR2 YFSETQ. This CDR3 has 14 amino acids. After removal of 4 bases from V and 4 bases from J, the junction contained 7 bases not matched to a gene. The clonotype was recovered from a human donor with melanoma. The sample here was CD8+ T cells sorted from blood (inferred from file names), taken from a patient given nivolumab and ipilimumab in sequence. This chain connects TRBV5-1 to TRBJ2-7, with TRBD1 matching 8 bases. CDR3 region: CASSAGQGLYEQYF. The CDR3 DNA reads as TGCGCCAGCAGCGCAGGACAGGGTTTGTACGAGCAGTACTTC.